This TCR beta chain derives from a study of technical replicates of blood from four donors. Clones were read by immunoSEQ multiplex PCR, and TCRdb kept only the in-frame ones, dropping some. The table records 60,000 to 65,000 clones, about 88% of them present only once. The sequencing sample was made of PBMCs. The clonotype was recovered from a human donor in good health. Some clones in this sample may be carry-over from other donors' samples.

The CDR3 bases are TGTGCCAGCAACCCAGGGTGGGGGCTACACTATGGCTACACCTTC. The encoded protein is CASNPGWGLHYGYTF. The V call is TRBV27, the J call TRBJ1-2; the D gene is possibly TRBD1 (6 bases). The germline CDR1 and CDR2 sequences are MNHEY and SMNVEV (reference sequence). The V gene lost 7 bases and the J gene lost 3 bases, with 18 bases spanning the gap. This CDR3 is built from 15 residues.